This TCR beta chain was sequenced in a study of metastatic and nonmetastatic thyroid tumors. Study-level background: A comparison of repertoires was made across blood and tumor or nodule tissue from malignant and benign thyroid patients. Study results and caveats: Malignant thyroid tumors reportedly had TCR beta diversity that was significantly higher than in benign nodules, in blood and tumor.

TCRdb re-called the PCR reads with MiXCR. The data contain 20,000 to 25,000 clones, around 16% of them seen just once; the ten biggest clones take up approximately 21%. This clone was seen at least ten times. Its antigen is unknown. The CDR3 runs to 15 residues. Germline values: CDR1 LGHDT, CDR2 YNNKEL (reference sequence). The V end lost 0 bases, the J end lost 0 bases, and 8 bases lay between the germline ends. Treatment of any kind had been given to no patient before thyroid surgery. This chain connects TRBV3-1 to TRBJ2-5, with unresolved D. The sequence derives from a male donor with papillary thyroid cancer or a benign thyroid nodule (not recorded which). Some clones in this sample may be carry-over from other donors' samples. Sequencing was performed on blood. The DNA for the CDR3 is TGTGCCAGCAGCCAAGATTACAGCCACCAAGAGACCCAGTACTTC. It specifies CASSQDYSHQETQYF.